A selection of T cell receptor beta chains follows, all from one sample in a study of regulatory T cells in long-lasting Graves disease. TCRdb used MiXCR to reprocess the multiplex PCR reads, holding one entry per CDR3 protein. This sample yields about 460,000 distinct CDR3 sequences, of which 20% to 25% are seen a single time; around 13% belongs to the top ten. This sample comprised peripheral blood mononuclear cells (PBMCs), obtained when the disease was refractory, from a patient treated with antithyroid drugs. The receptors stem from a female donor with Graves disease. CDR3s include the opening cysteine and the closing phenylalanine or tryptophan. The order of the fields is V gene, D gene, J gene, clone size, CDR3 DNA, CDR3 protein. A D gene is named only where the DNA matches it firmly. Size tells how often a clone was seen (once, few, many) or the class of an expanded clone, and some rows leave it out.

v_call: TRBV29-1
d_call: .
j_call: TRBJ1-2
clone_size: few
cdr3_nt: TGCAGCGTTGAAAGGCAGGTTGGCGGCTACACCTTC
cdr3_aa: CSVERQVGGYTF

v_call: TRBV5-1
d_call: TRBD1
j_call: TRBJ2-7
clone_size: .
cdr3_nt: TGCGCCAGCAGCCCGGGACAGCTCGAGCAGTACTTC
cdr3_aa: CASSPGQLEQYF

v_call: TRBV19
d_call: .
j_call: TRBJ1-1
clone_size: .
cdr3_nt: TGTGCCAGTAGTCGGCGGGACAACCCTGAAGCTTTCTTT
cdr3_aa: CASSRRDNPEAFF

v_call: TRBV6-1
d_call: .
j_call: TRBJ1-3
clone_size: many
cdr3_nt: TGTGCCAGCGGAGGTTTCAACGGAAACACCATATATTTT
cdr3_aa: CASGGFNGNTIYF

v_call: TRBV28
d_call: TRBD2
j_call: TRBJ2-3
clone_size: few
cdr3_nt: TGTGCCAGCAGCCGAAGCGGGAGCAGCACAGATACGCAGTATTTT
cdr3_aa: CASSRSGSSTDTQYF

v_call: TRBV29-1
d_call: .
j_call: TRBJ2-7
clone_size: once
cdr3_nt: TGCAGCGTTGGAGATGGCGACCCGTACGAGCAGTACTTC
cdr3_aa: CSVGDGDPYEQYF

v_call: TRBV12-3/TRBV12-4
d_call: TRBD1
j_call: TRBJ2-1
clone_size: .
cdr3_nt: TGTGCCAGCAGATTACAGGGGGATCCCAATGAGAGGCAGTTCTTC
cdr3_aa: CASRLQGDPNERQFF

v_call: TRBV11-2
d_call: TRBD1
j_call: TRBJ2-7
clone_size: .
cdr3_nt: TGTGCCAGCAGCTCTATACAAGGGGGCGCCTACGAGCAGTACTTC
cdr3_aa: CASSSIQGGAYEQYF

v_call: TRBV12-3/TRBV12-4
d_call: .
j_call: TRBJ1-2
clone_size: many
cdr3_nt: TGTGCCAGCACTGAGGGGGGGTATGGCTACACCTTC
cdr3_aa: CASTEGGYGYTF

v_call: TRBV5-1
d_call: .
j_call: TRBJ2-5
clone_size: .
cdr3_nt: TGCGCCAGCACCGCTCGGGGAACGATCCAAGAGACCCAGTACTTC
cdr3_aa: CASTARGTIQETQYF

v_call: TRBV28
d_call: .
j_call: TRBJ2-4
clone_size: many
cdr3_nt: TGTGCCAGCAGTACCAATCCTTCATGGGCCAAAAACATTCAGTACTTC
cdr3_aa: CASSTNPSWAKNIQYF

v_call: TRBV7-6
d_call: .
j_call: TRBJ2-7
clone_size: few
cdr3_nt: TGTGCCAGCAGCACCAGGGAGAACTACGAGCAGTACTTC
cdr3_aa: CASSTRENYEQYF

v_call: TRBV30
d_call: TRBD1
j_call: TRBJ1-4
clone_size: few
cdr3_nt: TGTGCCTGGAGTGGGACAGGGTTTGAAAAACTGTTTTTT
cdr3_aa: CAWSGTGFEKLFF

v_call: TRBV5-5
d_call: TRBD1
j_call: TRBJ1-1
clone_size: .
cdr3_nt: TGTGCCAGCAGCTACTGGACAGGCGAAGCTTTCTTT
cdr3_aa: CASSYWTGEAFF

v_call: TRBV6-6
d_call: .
j_call: TRBJ2-4
clone_size: .
cdr3_nt: TGTGCCAGCAGTTACTCGAGTTCGAGCAAAAACATTCAGTACTTC
cdr3_aa: CASSYSSSSKNIQYF

v_call: TRBV6-1
d_call: TRBD1
j_call: TRBJ2-7
clone_size: .
cdr3_nt: TGTGCCAGCACCTCGACAGGGACGGACGATGAGTACTTC
cdr3_aa: CASTSTGTDDEYF

v_call: TRBV6-5
d_call: .
j_call: TRBJ2-7
clone_size: few
cdr3_nt: TGTGCCAGCAGTTACCGATCGGGGGGCGCCGACGAGCAGTACTTC
cdr3_aa: CASSYRSGGADEQYF

v_call: TRBV6-1
d_call: .
j_call: TRBJ1-5
clone_size: .
cdr3_nt: TGTGCCAGCATTGACCGGAGCACTCAGCCCCAGCATTTT
cdr3_aa: CASIDRSTQPQHF

v_call: TRBV4-1
d_call: .
j_call: TRBJ2-7
clone_size: .
cdr3_nt: TGCGCCAGCAGACCTAGGATCTACGGTTCGCACGAGCAGTACTTC
cdr3_aa: CASRPRIYGSHEQYF

v_call: TRBV5-1
d_call: .
j_call: TRBJ1-1
clone_size: many
cdr3_nt: TGCGCCAGCAGCTTAAGGCCGAGCACTGAAGCTTTCTTT
cdr3_aa: CASSLRPSTEAFF

v_call: TRBV13
d_call: .
j_call: TRBJ1-2
clone_size: .
cdr3_nt: TGTGCCAGCAGCTCTCGCCGGGACCGTGCCCATGATGGCTACACCTTC
cdr3_aa: CASSSRRDRAHDGYTF

v_call: TRBV6-5
d_call: .
j_call: TRBJ2-7
clone_size: many
cdr3_nt: TGTGCCAGCAGTTACAGCAGGGCCTACGAGCAGTACTTC
cdr3_aa: CASSYSRAYEQYF

v_call: TRBV4-1
d_call: .
j_call: TRBJ2-2
clone_size: .
cdr3_nt: TGCGCCAGCAGCCAAAACGGGGCGGGATCTAACACCGGGGAGCTGTTTTTT
cdr3_aa: CASSQNGAGSNTGELFF

v_call: TRBV12-3/TRBV12-4
d_call: .
j_call: TRBJ1-1
clone_size: many
cdr3_nt: TGTGCCAGCAGTTTTGTACGGAGTGAAGCTTTCTTT
cdr3_aa: CASSFVRSEAFF

v_call: TRBV7-9
d_call: .
j_call: TRBJ1-6
clone_size: .
cdr3_nt: TGTGCCAGCGGCTCAGGGAACTCACCCCTCCACTTT
cdr3_aa: CASGSGNSPLHF

v_call: TRBV14
d_call: TRBD1
j_call: TRBJ2-7
clone_size: .
cdr3_nt: TGTGCCAGCAGCCAAGGACAGGGTTTCACCCCCTACGAGCAGTACTTC
cdr3_aa: CASSQGQGFTPYEQYF

v_call: TRBV6-1
d_call: TRBD1
j_call: TRBJ1-2
clone_size: many
cdr3_nt: TGTGCCAGCAGCCCAGGACAGGCTAACTATGGCTACACCTTC
cdr3_aa: CASSPGQANYGYTF

v_call: TRBV2
d_call: .
j_call: TRBJ1-1
clone_size: many
cdr3_nt: TGTGCCAGCACAAACCTAGGGGACACTGAAGCTTTCTTT
cdr3_aa: CASTNLGDTEAFF

v_call: TRBV6-1
d_call: .
j_call: TRBJ1-2
clone_size: many
cdr3_nt: TGTGCCAGCAGAATGACCGGGACCCGAGGGAATGGCTACACCTTC
cdr3_aa: CASRMTGTRGNGYTF

v_call: TRBV6-1
d_call: .
j_call: TRBJ2-2
clone_size: few
cdr3_nt: TGTGCCAGCAGTGTACACCTAACCGGGGAGCTGTTTTTT
cdr3_aa: CASSVHLTGELFF